Each of the 16 T cell receptor beta chains below was sequenced from the same sample in a study of blood T cell repertoires in COVID-19. Repertoires were generated with immunoSEQ multiplex PCR, while TCRdb's copy carries only in-frame clones and drops some. The sample has 200,000 to 300,000 clones; around 89% are singletons. Input material: PBMCs or T cells enriched from blood (not recorded which). These receptors were obtained from a woman aged 25 to 39 who had recovered from COVID-19.

V is TRBV30 and J is TRBJ2-2, with TRBD2 as a possible D gene (5 bases). This CDR3 is 14 amino acids long. Germline lookup yields CDR1 GTSNPN and CDR2 SVGIG (reference sequence). Trimming shortened V by 0 bases and J by 3 bases, and 8 bases separated the two germline ends. The CDR3 nucleotides read TGTGCCTGGAGTGTAGGACTTCACACCGGGGAGCTGTTTTTT. Its protein is CAWSVGLHTGELFF. Full variable domain (rest looked up from reference TRBV30 and TRBJ2-2): SQTIHQWPATLVQPVGSPLSLECTVEGTSNPNLYWYRQAAGRGLQLLFYSVGIGQISSEVPQNLSASRPQDRQFILSSKKLLLSDSGFYLCAWSVGLHTGELFFGEGSRLTVL.

V and J are TRBV5-4 and TRBJ2-5; D not resolved. V lost 7 bases and J 2 bases, leaving 15 bases between the germline ends. CDR1 is SGHNT, CDR2 YYREEE, per germline (reference sequence). The CDR3 is 14 residues long. CDR3 in amino acids: CASAFAITQETQYF. CDR3 coding DNA: TGTGCCAGCGCTTTCGCGATCACTCAAGAGACCCAGTACTTC.

The chain couples TRBV20-1 to TRBJ1-1; D remains ambiguous. The CDR3 is 11 amino acids. Germline loops: CDR1 DFQATT, CDR2 SNEGSKA (reference sequence). Between the trimmed V and J ends, which lost 7 bases and 0 bases, there was a span of 6 bases. DNA of the CDR3: TGCAGTGAGTACTTGAACACTGAAGCTTTCTTT. Encoded protein: CSEYLNTEAFF.

The table lists this clone with a count of one. J is TRBJ1-4 and V is TRBV7-9, with a weak D call TRBD1 (6 bases). Germline assignment: CDR1 SEHNR and CDR2 FQNEAQ (reference sequence). The CDR3 has 15 residues. V lost 5 bases to trimming and J lost 7 bases, with 17 bases between them. The CDR3 is CASSPLGGQVEKLFF. DNA of the CDR3: TGTGCCAGCAGCCCACTAGGGGGTCAGGTTGAAAAACTGTTTTTT.

The chain employs TRBV7-9 and TRBJ1-2; unclear D gene. The CDR3 runs to 13 residues. V dropped 6 bases and J dropped 2 bases, with 10 bases sitting between them. Germline V gene lookup returns CDR1 SEHNR and CDR2 FQNEAQ (reference sequence). Written as DNA, the CDR3 is TGTGCCAGCAGTATCGTTGGCAACTATGGCTACACCTTC. It specifies CASSIVGNYGYTF.

This chain links TRBV28 with TRBJ2-5; TRBD1 agrees at 8 bases. There are 16 residues in the CDR3. The V segment lost 5 bases and the J segment 7 bases; nucleotides outside the gene matches: 15. CDR1 and CDR2 (germline): MDHEN, SYDVKM. CDR3 in amino acids: CASSLTGQGRGGTQYF. DNA of the CDR3: TGTGCCAGCAGTCTTACCGGACAGGGCAGGGGAGGGACCCAGTACTTC.

The chain recombines TRBV11-2 with TRBJ1-4; 8 bases agree with TRBD1. This CDR3 has 17 residues. Trimming at V came to 0 bases and at J to 8 bases, leaving 11 bases not matched to a gene. Looked up from germline, CDR1 is SGHAT and CDR2 is FQNNGV. CDR3 in DNA: TGTGCCAGCAGCTTAGAGATCCTCAGGGGGCTTGGCGAAAAACTGTTTTTT. Residues: CASSLEILRGLGEKLFF.

The rearrangement joins TRBV9 to TRBJ1-2; D ambiguous. This CDR3 has 15 amino acids. V lost 0 bases to trimming and J lost 5 bases, with 14 bases between them. CDR1 SGDLS and CDR2 YYNGEE come from the germline V gene. The CDR3 DNA reads TGTGCCAGCAGCGTAGGGTGGGTTTCGAGGTATGGCTACACCTTC. Translating it yields CASSVGWVSRYGYTF.

The gene calls are TRBV3-1 (or the pseudogene TRBV3-2) and TRBJ1-6; 9 nucleotides align to TRBD1. V lost 2 bases to trimming and J lost 4 bases; unmatched junction nucleotides: 12. CDR1 LGHDT and CDR2 YNNKEL come from the germline V gene (reference sequence). The CDR3 is 19 residues long. CDR3 sequence: CASSQIGGGQGLYNSPLHF. CDR3 nucleotides: TGTGCCAGCAGCCAAATCGGGGGAGGACAGGGGTTATATAATTCACCCCTCCACTTT.

The gene calls are TRBV27 and TRBJ2-2; a possible D gene is TRBD2 (5 bases). V was clipped by 3 bases and J by 5 bases, with 13 bases between them. Germline values: CDR1 MNHEY, CDR2 SMNVEV (reference sequence). CDR3 length equals 15 residues. The CDR3 nucleotides are TGTGCCAGCAGTTTGTTCGGACTTGGAACCGGGGAGCTGTTTTTT. It encodes CASSLFGLGTGELFF.

This chain connects TRBV20-1 to TRBJ2-3, with TRBD1 as a possible D gene (5 bases). Germline V CDR1 and CDR2: DFQATT, SNEGSKA (reference sequence). V lost 5 bases to trimming and J lost 5 bases, with 8 bases between them. The CDR3 is 11 residues long. DNA for the CDR3: TGCAGTGCTCGACAGCGAGATACGCAGTATTTT. Encoded protein: CSARQRDTQYF.

The V gene is TRBV28, the J gene TRBJ1-5, with 9 bases lining up with TRBD1. CDR3 size: 17 residues. J gave up 2 bases and V 5 bases, and 10 bases lay outside the gene matches. Germline CDR1 reads MDHEN; CDR2 reads SYDVKM. CDR3 residues: CASSPHRGREGNQPQHF. The DNA for the CDR3 is TGTGCCAGCAGTCCACACAGGGGGCGCGAGGGCAATCAGCCCCAGCATTTT.

Turning to this clone: The DNA is left out, because the CDR3 cannot be placed on it with certainty; the CDR3 is given as TCRdb lists it. This chain's CDR3 is CASSSSVYQETQYF. This chain joins TRBV28 and TRBJ2-5; the table names TRBD2, a call not compared with the DNA. Including both end residues, the CDR3 is 14 amino acids long. From germline, CDR1 is MDHEN and CDR2 SYDVKM.

This chain joins TRBV3-1 (or the pseudogene TRBV3-2) and TRBJ2-7, with D maybe TRBD2 (6 bases). In germline, CDR1 is LGHDT, CDR2 YNNKEL (reference sequence). V was pared by 6 bases and J by 6 bases, with 18 bases between. There are 14 residues in the CDR3. CDR3 nucleotides: TGTGCCAGCAGAAAGGGAGGAACCCTGTCCGAGCAGTACTTC. This sequence encodes CASRKGGTLSEQYF.

The chain combines TRBV6-1 with TRBJ2-4; D is unresolved. Trimming stripped 1 base from V and 1 base from J, with 5 bases between. Germline V gene sequence: CDR1 MNHNS, CDR2 SASEGT. CDR3 length equals 14 residues. The CDR3 DNA follows: TGTGCCAGCAGTGAAGGGGCGGCCAAAAACATTCAGTACTTC. Protein product: CASSEGAAKNIQYF.

The chain joins TRBV12-3 or TRBV12-4 to TRBJ1-1; 8 bases line up with TRBD1. V shed 6 bases and J 5 bases; nucleotides not matched to a gene: 5. This CDR3 is built from 13 residues. The CDR3: CASSRDRSTEAFF. CDR3 coding DNA: TGTGCCAGCAGCCGGGACAGGTCTACTGAAGCTTTCTTT.